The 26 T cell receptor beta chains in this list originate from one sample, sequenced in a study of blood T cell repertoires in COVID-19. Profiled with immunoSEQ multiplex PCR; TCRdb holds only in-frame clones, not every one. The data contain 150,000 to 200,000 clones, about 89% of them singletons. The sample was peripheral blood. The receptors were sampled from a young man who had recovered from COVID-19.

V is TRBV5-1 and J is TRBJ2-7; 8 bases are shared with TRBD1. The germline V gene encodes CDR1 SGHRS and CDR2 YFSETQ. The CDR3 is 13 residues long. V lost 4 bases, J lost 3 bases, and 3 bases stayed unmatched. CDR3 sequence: CASSTGTGYEQYF. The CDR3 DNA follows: TGCGCCAGCAGCACCGGGACAGGCTACGAGCAGTACTTC.

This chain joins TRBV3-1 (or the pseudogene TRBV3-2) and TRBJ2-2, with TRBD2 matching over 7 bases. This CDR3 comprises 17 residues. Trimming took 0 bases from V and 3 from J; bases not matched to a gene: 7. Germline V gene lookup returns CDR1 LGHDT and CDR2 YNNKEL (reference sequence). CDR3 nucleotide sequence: TGTGCCAGCAGCCAAGATTGGGAGGGAGTGGACACCGGGGAGCTGTTTTTT. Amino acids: CASSQDWEGVDTGELFF.

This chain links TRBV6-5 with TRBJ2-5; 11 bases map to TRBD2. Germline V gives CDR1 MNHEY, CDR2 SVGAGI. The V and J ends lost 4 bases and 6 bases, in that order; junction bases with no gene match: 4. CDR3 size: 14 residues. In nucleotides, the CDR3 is TGTGCCAGCAGTTTAGCGGGAGGGCCAAAGACCCAGTACTTC. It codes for CASSLAGGPKTQYF.

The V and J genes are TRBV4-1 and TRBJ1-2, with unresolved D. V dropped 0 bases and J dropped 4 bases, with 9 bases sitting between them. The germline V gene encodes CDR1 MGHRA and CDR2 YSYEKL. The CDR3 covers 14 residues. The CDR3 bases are TGCGCCAGCAGCCAAGATGGAGATATCTATGGCTACACCTTC. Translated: CASSQDGDIYGYTF.

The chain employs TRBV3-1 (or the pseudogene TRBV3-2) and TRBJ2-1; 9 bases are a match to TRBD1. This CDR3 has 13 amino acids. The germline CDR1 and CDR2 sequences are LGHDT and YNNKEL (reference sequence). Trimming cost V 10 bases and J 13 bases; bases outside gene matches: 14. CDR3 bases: TGTGCCATACCGGGGGGACAGGGCGGAACCCAGTTCTTC. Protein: CAIPGGQGGTQFF.

This CDR3 reads CASSFRYNEQYF. The CDR3 region has the DNA TGTGCCAGCAGCTTCAGGTATAACGAGCAGTACTTC. This chain joins TRBV7-9 and TRBJ2-7; D is unresolved. Germline lookup yields CDR1 SEHNR and CDR2 FQNEAQ (reference sequence). CDR3 size: 12 residues. The V gene lost 3 bases and the J gene lost 5 bases, with 8 bases spanning the gap.

The CDR3 is CASTRLAEVTGEQFF. DNA for the CDR3: TGCGCCAGCACCCGACTAGCGGAGGTTACGGGGGAGCAGTTCTTC. This sequence joins TRBV10-1 and TRBJ2-1; 9 nucleotides match TRBD2. The CDR3 runs to 15 residues. Germline V gene sequence: CDR1 WNHNN, CDR2 SYGVQD (reference sequence). V was clipped by 7 bases and J by 10 bases; unmatched bases: 14.

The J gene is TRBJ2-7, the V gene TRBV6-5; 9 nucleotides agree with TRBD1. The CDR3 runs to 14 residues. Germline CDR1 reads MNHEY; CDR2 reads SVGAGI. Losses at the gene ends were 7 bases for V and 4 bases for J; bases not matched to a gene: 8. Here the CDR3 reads CASISGTGLYEQYF. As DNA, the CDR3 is TGTGCCAGCATTTCCGGGACAGGGCTATACGAGCAGTACTTC.

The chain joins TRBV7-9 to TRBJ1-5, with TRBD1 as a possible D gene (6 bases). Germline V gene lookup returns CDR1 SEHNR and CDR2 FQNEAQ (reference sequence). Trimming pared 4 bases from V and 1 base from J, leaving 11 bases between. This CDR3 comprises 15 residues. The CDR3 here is CASSSGDTSNQPQHF. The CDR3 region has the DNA TGTGCCAGCAGCTCCGGGGACACCAGCAATCAGCCCCAGCATTTT.

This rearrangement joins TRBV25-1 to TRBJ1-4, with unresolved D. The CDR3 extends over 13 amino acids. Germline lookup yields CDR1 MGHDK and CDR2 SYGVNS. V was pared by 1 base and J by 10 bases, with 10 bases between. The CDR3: CASSEWEGGKLFF. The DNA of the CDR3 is TGTGCCAGCAGTGAATGGGAGGGAGGAAAACTGTTTTTT.

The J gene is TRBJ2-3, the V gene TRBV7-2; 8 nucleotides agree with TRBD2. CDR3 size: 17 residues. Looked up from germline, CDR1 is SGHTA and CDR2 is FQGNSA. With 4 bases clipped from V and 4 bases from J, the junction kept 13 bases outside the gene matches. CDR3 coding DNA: TGTGCCAGCAGCTCCCGCGTTGCGGGAGCGGGGGCAGATACGCAGTATTTT. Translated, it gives CASSSRVAGAGADTQYF.

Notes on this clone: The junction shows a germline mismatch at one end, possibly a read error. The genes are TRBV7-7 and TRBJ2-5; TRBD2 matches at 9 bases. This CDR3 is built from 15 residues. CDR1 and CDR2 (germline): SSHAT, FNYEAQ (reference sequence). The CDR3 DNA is TGTGCTAGCAGCTTGAGTAGCGGGAGCCCGAAGACCCAGTACTTC. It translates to CASSLSSGSPKTQYF.

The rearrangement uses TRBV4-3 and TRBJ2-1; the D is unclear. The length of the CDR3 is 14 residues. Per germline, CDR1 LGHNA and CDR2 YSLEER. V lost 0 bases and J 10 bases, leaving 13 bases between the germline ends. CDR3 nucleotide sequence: TGCGCCAGCAGCCAAGACTGGAGCGTTAGAGAGCAGTTCTTC. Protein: CASSQDWSVREQFF.

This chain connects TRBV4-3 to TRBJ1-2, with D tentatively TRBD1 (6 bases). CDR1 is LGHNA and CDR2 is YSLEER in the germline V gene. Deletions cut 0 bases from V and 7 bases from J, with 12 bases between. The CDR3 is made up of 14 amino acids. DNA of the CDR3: TGCGCCAGCAGCCAAGATGCGGGGGGGGCTGGCTACACCTTC. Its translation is CASSQDAGGAGYTF.

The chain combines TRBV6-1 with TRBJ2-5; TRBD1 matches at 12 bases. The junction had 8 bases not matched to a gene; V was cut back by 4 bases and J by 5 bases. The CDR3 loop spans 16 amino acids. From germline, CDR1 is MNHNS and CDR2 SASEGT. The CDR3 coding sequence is TGTGCCAGCAGTGCCGGGGACAGGGGGCGCGGGGAGACCCAGTACTTC. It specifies CASSAGDRGRGETQYF.

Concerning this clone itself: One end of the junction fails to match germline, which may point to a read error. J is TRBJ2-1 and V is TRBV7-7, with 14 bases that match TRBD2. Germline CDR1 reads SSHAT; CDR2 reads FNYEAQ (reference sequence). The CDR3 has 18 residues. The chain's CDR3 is CASSSGTSGRIGYNEQFF. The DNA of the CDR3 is TGTGCTAGCAGCTCGGGGACTAGCGGGAGAATCGGCTACAATGAGCAGTTCTTC.

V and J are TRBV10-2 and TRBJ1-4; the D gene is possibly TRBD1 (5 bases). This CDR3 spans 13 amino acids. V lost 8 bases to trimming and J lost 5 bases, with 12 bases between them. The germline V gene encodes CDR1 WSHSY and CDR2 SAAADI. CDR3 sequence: CASSFGGNEKLFF. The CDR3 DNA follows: TGCGCCAGCTCCTTTGGGGGGAATGAAAAACTGTTTTTT.

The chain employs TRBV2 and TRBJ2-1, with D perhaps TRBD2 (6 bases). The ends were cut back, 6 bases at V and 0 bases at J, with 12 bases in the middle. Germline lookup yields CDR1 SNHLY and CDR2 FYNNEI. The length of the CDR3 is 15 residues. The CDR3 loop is CASREGLGSYNEQFF. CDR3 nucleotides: TGTGCCAGCAGGGAGGGTTTAGGCTCCTACAATGAGCAGTTCTTC.

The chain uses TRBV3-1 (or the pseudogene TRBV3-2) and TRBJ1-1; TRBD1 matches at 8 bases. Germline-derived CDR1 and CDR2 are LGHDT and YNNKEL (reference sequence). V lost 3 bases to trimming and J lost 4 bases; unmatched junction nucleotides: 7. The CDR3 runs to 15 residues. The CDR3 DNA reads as TGTGCCAGCAGCCAGGCCCCCGGACAGGGCACTGAAGCTTTCTTT. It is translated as CASSQAPGQGTEAFF.

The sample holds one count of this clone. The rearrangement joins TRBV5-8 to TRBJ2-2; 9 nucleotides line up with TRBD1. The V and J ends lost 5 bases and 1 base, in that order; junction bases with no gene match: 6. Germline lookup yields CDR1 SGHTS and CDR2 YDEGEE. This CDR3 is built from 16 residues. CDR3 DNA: TGTGCCAGCAGACCCCCGGGACAGGGGAACACCGGGGAGCTGTTTTTT. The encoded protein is CASRPPGQGNTGELFF. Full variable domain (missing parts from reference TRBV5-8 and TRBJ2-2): EAGVTQSPTHLIKTRGQQATLRCSPISGHTSVYWYQQALGLGLQFLLWYDEGEERNRGNFPPRFSGRQFPNYSSELNVNALELEDSALYLCASRPPGQGNTGELFFGEGSRLTVL.

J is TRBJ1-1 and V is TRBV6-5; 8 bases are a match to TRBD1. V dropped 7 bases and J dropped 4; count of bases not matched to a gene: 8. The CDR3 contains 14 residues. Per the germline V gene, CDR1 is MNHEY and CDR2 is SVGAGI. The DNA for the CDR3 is TGTGCCAGCAACCAGCAGGGGGCTGGCACTGAAGCTTTCTTT. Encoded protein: CASNQQGAGTEAFF.

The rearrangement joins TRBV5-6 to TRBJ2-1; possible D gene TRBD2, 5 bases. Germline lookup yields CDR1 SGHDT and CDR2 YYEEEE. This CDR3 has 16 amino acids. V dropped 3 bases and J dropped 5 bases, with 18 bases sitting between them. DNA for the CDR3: TGTGCCAGCAGCTCGCTGGGAGCGGAAGGGAACAATGAGCAGTTCTTC. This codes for CASSSLGAEGNNEQFF.

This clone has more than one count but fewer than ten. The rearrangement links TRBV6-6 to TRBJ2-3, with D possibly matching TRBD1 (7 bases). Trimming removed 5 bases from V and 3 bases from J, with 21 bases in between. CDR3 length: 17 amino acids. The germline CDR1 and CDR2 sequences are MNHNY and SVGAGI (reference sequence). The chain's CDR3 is CASSPDREVGLTDTQYF. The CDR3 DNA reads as TGTGCCAGCAGTCCCGACAGGGAGGTCGGGCTGACAGATACGCAGTATTTT.

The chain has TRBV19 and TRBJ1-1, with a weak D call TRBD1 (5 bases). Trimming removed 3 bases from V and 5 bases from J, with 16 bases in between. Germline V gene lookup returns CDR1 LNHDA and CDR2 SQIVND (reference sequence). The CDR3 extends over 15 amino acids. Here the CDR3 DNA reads TGTGCCAGTAGTATTCCTTGGGGGGGAGTAACTGAAGCTTTCTTT. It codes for CASSIPWGGVTEAFF.

CDR3 loop: CAWSVRGSYGYTF. Written as DNA, the CDR3 is TGTGCCTGGAGTGTACGGGGTAGCTATGGCTACACCTTC. This chain uses TRBV30 with TRBJ1-2; no definite D call. CDR3 size: 13 residues. Trimming took 0 bases from V and 4 from J, leaving 9 bases between them. The germline gives CDR1 GTSNPN, CDR2 SVGIG (reference sequence).

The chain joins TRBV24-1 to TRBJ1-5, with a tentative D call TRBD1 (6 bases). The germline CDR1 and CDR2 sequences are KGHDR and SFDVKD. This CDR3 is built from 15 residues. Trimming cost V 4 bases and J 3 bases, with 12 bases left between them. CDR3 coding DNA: TGTGCCACCAGTGAGGTGGCAGGGGACAATCAGCCCCAGCATTTT. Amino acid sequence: CATSEVAGDNQPQHF.